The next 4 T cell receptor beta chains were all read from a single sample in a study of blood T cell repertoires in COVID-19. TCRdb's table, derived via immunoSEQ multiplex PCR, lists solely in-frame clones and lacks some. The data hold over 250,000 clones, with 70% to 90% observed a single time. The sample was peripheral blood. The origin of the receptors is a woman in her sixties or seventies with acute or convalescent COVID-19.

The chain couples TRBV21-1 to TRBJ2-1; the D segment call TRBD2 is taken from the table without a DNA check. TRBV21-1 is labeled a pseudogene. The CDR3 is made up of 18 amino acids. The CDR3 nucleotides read TGTGCCAGCAGCCTGACTAGCGGGGGCCACCGCTCCTACAATGAGCAGTTCTTC. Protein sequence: CASSLTSGGHRSYNEQFF.

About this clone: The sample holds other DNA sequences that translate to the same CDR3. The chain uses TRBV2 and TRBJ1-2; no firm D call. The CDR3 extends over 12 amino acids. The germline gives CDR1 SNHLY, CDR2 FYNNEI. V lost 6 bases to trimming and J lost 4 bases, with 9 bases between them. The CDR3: CASSGGGYGYTF. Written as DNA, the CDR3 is TGTGCCAGCAGCGGCGGCGGCTATGGCTACACCTTC.

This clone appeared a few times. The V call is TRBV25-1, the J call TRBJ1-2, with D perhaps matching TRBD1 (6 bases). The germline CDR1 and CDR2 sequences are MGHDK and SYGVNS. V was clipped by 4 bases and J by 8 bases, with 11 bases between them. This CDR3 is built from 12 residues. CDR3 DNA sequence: TGTGCCAGCAGTGCCGGGACATCCGGCTACACCTTC. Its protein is CASSAGTSGYTF.

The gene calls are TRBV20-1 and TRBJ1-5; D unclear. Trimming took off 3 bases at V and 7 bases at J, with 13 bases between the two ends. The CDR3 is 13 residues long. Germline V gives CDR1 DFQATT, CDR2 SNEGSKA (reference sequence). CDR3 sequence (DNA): TGCAGTGCTAGTTCCGGGGAGCGACAGCCCCAGCATTTT. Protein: CSASSGERQPQHF.